This TCR beta chain emerged from a study of vaccination and CD4 T cells after COVID-19. Trimming took 1 base from V and 5 from J, leaving 7 bases between them. Per germline, CDR1 SGHVS and CDR2 FNYEAQ. This CDR3 region has 13 residues. At the Johns Hopkins FTIC core, DNA taken from cultured CD4+ T cells was sequenced by way of the Oncomine TCR Beta short-read assay. In TCRdb, the PCR reads were re-called with MiXCR into one record per CDR3 protein. This table has 20,000 to 25,000 distinct CDR3 sequences, approximately 67% appearing once. This sample's treatment: approximately nine-day PBMC culture with coronavirus spike peptide pools or control peptides (ViraFEST assay). As regards this clonotype: The antigen remains unidentified.

This specimen was CD4+ T cells from blood, cultured in vitro, taken before SARS-CoV-2 vaccination. The chain is built from TRBV7-6 and TRBJ2-3; D unresolved. The sequence was collected from a human donor who received a COVID-19 vaccine. In nucleotides, the CDR3 is TGTGCCAGCAGCTTAGAGACCTTAGATACGCAGTATTTT. Protein: CASSLETLDTQYF.